This T cell receptor beta chain was observed in a study of T cell changes during pregnancy in multiple sclerosis. Method: immunoSEQ multiplex PCR; TCRdb's copy keeps in-frame clones and lacks some. The sample contains more than 8,000 clones, roughly 87% of which appear only once. The sequence derives from a female donor in good health, enrolled as a control in a pregnancy study. The specimen comprised CD8+ T cells from peripheral blood mononuclear cells, sampled in the first trimester of pregnancy.

Written as DNA, the CDR3 is TGCGCCAGCAGCTCAACAGGGGATGGTGAGACCCAGTACTTC. This gives the protein CASSSTGDGETQYF. The chain couples TRBV5-1 to TRBJ2-5; 7 nucleotides line up with TRBD1. The CDR3 is made up of 14 amino acids. Germline CDR1 reads SGHRS; CDR2 reads YFSETQ. Unmatched junction bases numbered 7, after V lost 3 bases and J lost 5 bases. The whole variable domain, remainder taken from reference TRBV5-1 and TRBJ2-5, is KAGVTQTPRYLIKTRGQQVTLSCSPISGHRSVSWYQQTPGQGLQFLFEYFSETQRNKGNFPGRFSGRQFSNSRSEMNVSTLELGDSALYLCASSSTGDGETQYFGPGTRLLVL.